A single sample gave rise to the 25 T cell receptor beta chains below, sequenced in a study of Ad26.COV2.S vaccination and SARS-CoV-2 variants. Indicated treatment: roughly 19 received Ad26.COV2.S at low or high dose, single or two shots; roughly 5 received placebo; per-sample allocation not given. Each sample was drawn 63 days after the first injection (of vaccine or placebo). Profiling relied on immunoSEQ multiplex PCR, and the TCRdb table lists in-frame clones only, not all of them. The table has some 480,000 clones, approximately 90% seen once. The sequencing here drew on peripheral blood, taken in a trial of Ad26.COV2.S vaccine versus placebo. The receptors here all came from a person between 18 and 60 years old who received the Ad26.COV2.S COVID-19 vaccine or a placebo.

This clone is a singleton in its sample. The chain carries TRBV5-1 and TRBJ1-1, with D unresolved. The CDR3 contains 16 residues. Germline values: CDR1 SGHRS, CDR2 YFSETQ. Between the trimmed V and J ends, which lost 1 base and 0 bases, there was a span of 13 bases. The CDR3 DNA reads TGCGCCAGCAGCTTGAGGTCAGGAGTCATGAACACTGAAGCTTTCTTT. This encodes CASSLRSGVMNTEAFF.

The rearrangement joins TRBV7-8 to TRBJ2-1; TRBD2 aligns across 13 bases. This CDR3 has 15 amino acids. Germline CDR1 reads SGHVS; CDR2 reads FQNEAQ. V shed 5 bases, J shed 6 bases, and the junction held 4 bases outside the gene matches. In DNA, the CDR3 is TGTGCCAGCAGCACCGGACTAGCGGGAGTCAATGAGCAGTTCTTC. Its protein product is CASSTGLAGVNEQFF.

The chain links TRBV5-6 to TRBJ2-3; D is uncertain. Germline V gene lookup returns CDR1 SGHDT and CDR2 YYEEEE. V was clipped by 3 bases and J by 5 bases, with 19 bases between them. The CDR3 has 16 residues. The CDR3 sequence: CASSSKAGNSGDTQYF. CDR3 sequence (DNA): TGTGCCAGCAGCTCGAAAGCAGGTAATTCTGGAGATACGCAGTATTTT.

This clone occurred many times. The CDR3 region has the DNA TGCAGCGTTGAAAGGGCCGGGACAGGCGCCGACGAGCAGTACTTC. Residues: CSVERAGTGADEQYF. J is TRBJ2-7 and V is TRBV29-1; 8 bases line up with TRBD1. The CDR3 runs to 15 residues. Germline V gene sequence: CDR1 SQVTM, CDR2 ANQGSEA. Trimming took 2 bases from V and 5 from J; bases not matched to a gene: 11.

The CDR3 coding sequence is TGTGCCACCCCCGGTAGAGCTAACTATGGCTACACCTTC. The encoded protein is CATPGRANYGYTF. The rearrangement uses TRBV28 and TRBJ1-2; D unresolved. V gave up 10 bases and J gave up 0 bases, with 12 bases separating them. Germline V gives CDR1 MDHEN, CDR2 SYDVKM. The length of the CDR3 is 13 residues.

This rearrangement joins TRBV5-4 to TRBJ2-7, with D tentatively TRBD2 (5 bases). Looked up from germline, CDR1 is SGHNT and CDR2 is YYREEE (reference sequence). V was shortened by 0 bases and J by 5 bases, with 12 bases between the two germline ends. The CDR3 sequence is 14 residues long. The CDR3 spells CASSLEPGSDEQYF. The DNA for the CDR3 is TGTGCCAGCAGCTTGGAACCCGGTAGCGACGAGCAGTACTTC.

The chain joins TRBV24-1 to TRBJ2-5, with 8 bases that match TRBD1. V trimming: 1 base; J trimming: 2 bases; junction bases outside the gene matches: 2. This CDR3 spans 15 amino acids. Per the germline V gene, CDR1 is KGHDR and CDR2 is SFDVKD. CDR3 amino acids: CATSDFGTGQETQYF. CDR3 nucleotide sequence: TGTGCCACCAGTGATTTCGGGACAGGACAAGAGACCCAGTACTTC.

V usage is TRBV30 and J usage is TRBJ1-2, with 7 bases aligning to TRBD1. This CDR3 region has 18 residues. V shed 0 bases, J shed 0 bases, and the junction held 13 bases outside the gene matches. Germline CDR1 reads GTSNPN; CDR2 reads SVGIG (reference sequence). In DNA form, the CDR3 reads TGTGCCTGGAGTGTATTTATAACAGGGGCGACGTCTAACTATGGCTACACCTTC. This encodes CAWSVFITGATSNYGYTF.

Notes on this clone: Mismatch with germline at one junction end may stem from a read error. Other DNA sequences from this sample encode an identical CDR3 as well. The chain is built from TRBV30 and TRBJ1-5; no clear D. Germline-derived CDR1 and CDR2 are GTSNPN and SVGIG (reference sequence). The CDR3 extends over 13 amino acids. The CDR3 loop is CAWSVGGDQPQHF. The DNA of the CDR3 is TGTGCTTGGAGCGTAGGAGGCGATCAGCCCCAGCATTTT.

This rearrangement joins TRBV6-6 to TRBJ1-2, with 7 positions matching TRBD1. CDR1 is MNHNY, CDR2 SVGAGI, per germline (reference sequence). This CDR3 has 15 residues. The J segment lost 5 bases and the V segment lost 11 bases, leaving 17 bases of the junction unmatched. DNA for the CDR3: TGTGCCTCCCGCCAAAAGGGGACAGAGGGGTATGGCTACACCTTC. Its protein is CASRQKGTEGYGYTF.

The CDR3 coding sequence is TGTGCCACCGCCTACGGGGGGACCTTAAATGAGCAGTTCTTC. Protein sequence: CATAYGGTLNEQFF. The chain links TRBV24-1 to TRBJ2-1; 7 nucleotides align to TRBD2. The V and J ends lost 9 bases and 7 bases, in that order; junction bases with no gene match: 11. The CDR3 runs to 14 residues. CDR1 and CDR2 from the germline V gene are KGHDR and SFDVKD.

J is TRBJ2-5 and V is TRBV27; D is possibly TRBD2 (5 bases). The germline CDR1 and CDR2 sequences are MNHEY and SMNVEV (reference sequence). V lost 3 bases to trimming and J lost 5 bases, with 10 bases between them. This CDR3 has 13 residues. The CDR3 spells CASSFGVRETQYF. In nucleotides, the CDR3 is TGTGCCAGCAGTTTCGGGGTCAGGGAGACCCAGTACTTC.

DNA for the CDR3: TGTGCCAGTAGTACCGGTGGAGGACAGGGGCAGTACTTC. It yields the protein CASSTGGGQGQYF. The rearrangement joins TRBV19 to TRBJ2-7; the match to TRBD1 covers 8 bases. The germline V gene has CDR1 LNHDA and CDR2 SQIVND (reference sequence). The CDR3 is 13 residues long. Unmatched junction bases numbered 8, after V lost 4 bases and J lost 9 bases.

This chain uses TRBV7-9 with TRBJ1-1; D may be TRBD1 (6 bases). Looked up from germline, CDR1 is SEHNR and CDR2 is FQNEAQ (reference sequence). This CDR3 region has 18 residues. Trimming removed 5 bases at V and 5 bases at J, with 27 bases between. CDR3 loop: CASSGSATTGRLMTEAFF. CDR3 in DNA: TGTGCCAGCAGCGGCTCCGCTACGACAGGACGCCTTATGACTGAAGCTTTCTTT.

This chain connects TRBV6-4 to TRBJ1-1; 7 bases are shared with TRBD1. From germline, CDR1 is MRHNA and CDR2 SNTAGT. V lost 4 bases, J lost 5 bases, and 4 bases stayed unmatched. The CDR3 runs 13 residues. The chain's CDR3 is CASSAGQATEAFF. The CDR3 DNA reads as TGTGCCAGCAGTGCTGGACAGGCGACTGAAGCTTTCTTT.

This clone was picked up one time. The chain recombines TRBV28 with TRBJ1-5, with D perhaps TRBD1 (5 bases). CDR3 length: 16 amino acids. Trimming shortened V by 6 bases and J by 9 bases, and 24 bases separated the two germline ends. The germline V gene has CDR1 MDHEN and CDR2 SYDVKM. The CDR3 loop reads CASSPQLGEGVRPQHF. The CDR3 DNA reads as TGTGCCAGCAGCCCCCAGTTAGGGGAGGGAGTTCGGCCCCAGCATTTT.

This chain joins TRBV5-5 and TRBJ2-2, with D possibly TRBD1 on 5 matching bases. Looked up from germline, CDR1 is SGHKS and CDR2 is YYEKEE (reference sequence). Trimming took off 7 bases at V and 1 base at J, with 14 bases between the two ends. This CDR3 has 15 residues. The CDR3 nucleotides read TGTGCCAGCGCAGGGTTGGATATGAACACCGGGGAGCTGTTTTTT. It yields the protein CASAGLDMNTGELFF.

This sequence joins TRBV7-2 and TRBJ1-3; D remains unclear. This CDR3 region has 18 residues. Germline CDR1 and CDR2: SGHTA and FQGNSA. Trimming shortened V by 0 bases and J by 2 bases, and 17 bases separated the two germline ends. The CDR3 DNA reads as TGTGCCAGCAGCTTAGCTCCAGGTGGTCCCTTCCCTGGAAACACCATATATTTT. It encodes CASSLAPGGPFPGNTIYF.

The CDR3: CASRGTSTGELFF. CDR3 nucleotides: TGCGCCAGCAGAGGGACTAGTACCGGGGAGCTGTTTTTT. V gene TRBV5-1 combines with J gene TRBJ2-2; 8 bases are shared with TRBD2. The CDR3 spans 13 residues. V was pared by 5 bases and J by 5 bases, with 2 bases of the junction left unmatched. Germline V gives CDR1 SGHRS, CDR2 YFSETQ.

This clone came up once. The chain combines TRBV19 with TRBJ2-1, with 14 nucleotides matching TRBD2. The V and J ends lost 5 bases and 6 bases, in that order; junction bases with no gene match: 9. CDR3 size: 17 residues. Germline loops: CDR1 LNHDA, CDR2 SQIVND (reference sequence). The CDR3 sequence: CASSGTSGSFLGNEQFF. The DNA for the CDR3 is TGTGCCAGTAGTGGGACTAGCGGGAGTTTTCTTGGCAATGAGCAGTTCTTC. Supplemented by reference TRBV19 and TRBJ2-1, the full variable domain reads DGGITQSPKYLFRKEGQNVTLSCEQNLNHDAMYWYRQDPGQGLRLIYYSQIVNDFQKGDIAEGYSVSREKKESFPLTVTSAQKNPTAFYLCASSGTSGSFLGNEQFFGPGTRLTVL.

V gene TRBV10-3 combines with J gene TRBJ1-2, with D possibly matching TRBD1 (5 bases). V lost 3 bases and J lost 4, with 15 bases in between. Germline-derived CDR1 and CDR2 are ENHRY and SYGVKD. There are 15 residues in the CDR3. CDR3 protein: CAISDLPQGVYGYTF. DNA for the CDR3: TGTGCCATCAGTGACCTCCCCCAGGGAGTCTATGGCTACACCTTC.

CDR3 nucleotides: TGTGCCAGCAGCCAAGGTCCCGCTAACTATGGCTACACCTTC. Translated: CASSQGPANYGYTF. This chain joins TRBV4-2 and TRBJ1-2; D remains unclear. Between the trimmed V and J ends, which lost 1 base and 0 bases, there was a span of 6 bases. The CDR3 covers 14 residues. Germline CDR1 and CDR2: LGHNA and YNFKEQ.

V gene TRBV19 combines with J gene TRBJ2-7; no clear D gene. Looked up from germline, CDR1 is LNHDA and CDR2 is SQIVND (reference sequence). V was shortened by 3 bases and J by 4 bases, with 7 bases between the two germline ends. This CDR3 spans 12 amino acids. The CDR3 spells CASSILGYEQYF. As DNA, the CDR3 is TGTGCCAGTAGTATCCTAGGGTACGAGCAGTACTTC.

The genes are TRBV5-4 and TRBJ2-7; weak D call: TRBD2 (5 bases). Germline values: CDR1 SGHNT, CDR2 YYREEE (reference sequence). The CDR3 spans 15 residues. The ends were cut back, 3 bases at V and 0 bases at J, with 13 bases in the middle. In DNA, the CDR3 is TGTGCCAGCAGCTATTCCGGGGTGCCCTCCTACGAGCAGTACTTC. As protein: CASSYSGVPSYEQYF.

The J gene is TRBJ2-1, the V gene TRBV6-5; possible D gene TRBD2, 6 bases. Per the germline V gene, CDR1 is MNHEY and CDR2 is SVGAGI. The CDR3 consists of 15 residues. Trimming removed 4 bases from V and 7 bases from J, with 17 bases in between. As DNA, the CDR3 is TGTGCCAGCAGTTTCAGCCGGCGCAGCGGGAATGAGCAGTTCTTC. This sequence encodes CASSFSRRSGNEQFF.